This T cell receptor beta chain was retrieved from a study of PD-1 blockade in classical Hodgkin lymphoma. Broader study findings: Sources of repertoire differences remain undefined, possibly disease activity or prior therapy. Patients who responded completely had about the same baseline diversity as newly diagnosed patients. By C4D1 there was a significant rise in CD4+ TCR diversity but not in CD8+ TCR diversity.

A remark on this clone: Its target is unknown.

This CDR3 region has 15 residues. Germline CDR1 is SGHDN and CDR2 is FVKESK. Trimming took 0 bases from V and 7 from J, leaving 12 bases between them. This table comes from immunoSEQ multiplex PCR, and its TCRdb copy is limited to in-frame clones, with some not included. This sample carries tens of thousands of clones, 83% of them seen once, and the ten largest clones take about 17%. Sample time point: cycle 4 day 1 (C4D1), after about 6 weeks of nivolumab. Every patient was affected by relapse after autologous stem cell transplantation, while exposure to brentuximab vedotin was not uniform. This rearrangement joins TRBV14 to TRBJ1-4; perhaps TRBD1 as D (6 bases). This sequence originates from a human donor with classical Hodgkin lymphoma. Sequencing used peripheral blood mononuclear cells (PBMCs), obtained before the fourth cycle of nivolumab. The CDR3 DNA reads as TGTGCCAGCAGCCAAGAGAGGGGGGGTGGTGAAAAACTGTTTTTT. This gives the protein CASSQERGGGEKLFF.